The present T cell receptor beta chain was sequenced within a study of technical replicates of blood from a few donors. Sequencing was performed with immunoSEQ multiplex PCR; in TCRdb, only in-frame clones are kept and a portion is missing. The sample records about 74,000 clones, around 93% being singletons. The germline gives CDR1 KGHSY, CDR2 FQNENV. Trimming stripped 0 bases from V and 3 bases from J, with 5 bases between. The CDR3 has 13 amino acids. This chain joins TRBV16 and TRBJ1-2; D is unclear. The source is a human donor in good health. Sequenced: T cells isolated from PBMCs. The CDR3 sequence is CASSQSSDYGYTF. CDR3 DNA: TGTGCCAGCAGCCAATCTAGTGACTATGGCTACACCTTC.